The T cell receptor (beta chain) under discussion was sequenced for a study of blood T cell repertoires in COVID-19. Overall study context: Acute and convalescent COVID-19 samples came from the United States, Italy and Spain.

Trimming cost V 3 bases and J 3 bases, with 12 bases left between them. The CDR3 is 15 amino acids. Method: immunoSEQ multiplex PCR; TCRdb's copy keeps in-frame clones and lacks some. Of 150,000 to 200,000 clones listed, 80% to 90% were seen once; the top ten hold around 2.3%. The rearrangement joins TRBV5-3 to TRBJ1-4, with a tentative D call TRBD1 (5 bases). TRBV5-3 qualifies as an ORF whose function is uncertain. The sequence derives from a man aged 70-80 years with active or convalescent COVID-19. Sequencing was performed on peripheral blood. The CDR3 nucleotides are TGTGCCAGAAGCTCCCACCGGGGGGCTAATGAAAAACTGTTTTTT. Translated: CARSSHRGANEKLFF.